The entry that follows covers one T cell receptor beta chain sequence. The repertoire was sequenced with immunoSEQ multiplex PCR; TCRdb's copy has only in-frame clones and lacks some. This sample has roughly 2.6 million clones, with approximately 94% found just once. This entry comes from a study of shared clonotypes between healthy human individuals. The length of the CDR3 is 16 residues. The sequenced material came from naive CD4+ T cells sorted from blood. Subset of the sample: CD45RA+ positively selected. This chain joins TRBV21-1 and TRBJ2-7; the DNA was not used to check the table's D call, TRBD1. TRBV21-1 is termed a pseudogene. This sequence was found in a man between 18 and 35 years old in good health. CDR3 DNA sequence: TGTGCCAAAGAACAGGGCTCTCTGCTTCTTTCCTACGAGCAGTACTTC. This codes for CAKEQGSLLLSYEQYF.